In its sample, the clone carrying this T cell receptor (beta chain) was seen once. The antigen is unknown. The entry originates in a study of blood T cells in healthy people across ages. Overall study context: Template-switching capture recovered about one barcoded beta molecule per two T cells.

Study-wide points: Researchers report that TCR beta diversity correlated strongly with naive T cell percentage. Diversity estimated from one million T cells was considered an underestimate.

Per-sample yields of isolated PBMCs were at least 6.5 million. A sample-barcoded 5' primer and a J-beta primer mix were used in a second PCR of roughly 6 to 12 cycles. TCRdb ran MiXCR on the 5' RACE reads and lists one entry per CDR3 protein. The sample includes 920,000 or so distinct CDR3 sequences, 40% to 45% of them seen just once. Trimming took off 1 base at V and 6 bases at J, with 15 bases between the two ends. Germline CDR1 SGHDN, CDR2 FVKESK. The CDR3 has 15 residues. The chain uses TRBV14 and TRBJ1-1; D gene ambiguous. Material for sequencing was blood. The origin of this receptor is a woman aged 60-75 years in good health. The CDR3 loop is CASSQVGPDHAEAFF. The CDR3 DNA is TGTGCCAGCAGCCAAGTTGGTCCAGACCACGCTGAAGCTTTCTTT.